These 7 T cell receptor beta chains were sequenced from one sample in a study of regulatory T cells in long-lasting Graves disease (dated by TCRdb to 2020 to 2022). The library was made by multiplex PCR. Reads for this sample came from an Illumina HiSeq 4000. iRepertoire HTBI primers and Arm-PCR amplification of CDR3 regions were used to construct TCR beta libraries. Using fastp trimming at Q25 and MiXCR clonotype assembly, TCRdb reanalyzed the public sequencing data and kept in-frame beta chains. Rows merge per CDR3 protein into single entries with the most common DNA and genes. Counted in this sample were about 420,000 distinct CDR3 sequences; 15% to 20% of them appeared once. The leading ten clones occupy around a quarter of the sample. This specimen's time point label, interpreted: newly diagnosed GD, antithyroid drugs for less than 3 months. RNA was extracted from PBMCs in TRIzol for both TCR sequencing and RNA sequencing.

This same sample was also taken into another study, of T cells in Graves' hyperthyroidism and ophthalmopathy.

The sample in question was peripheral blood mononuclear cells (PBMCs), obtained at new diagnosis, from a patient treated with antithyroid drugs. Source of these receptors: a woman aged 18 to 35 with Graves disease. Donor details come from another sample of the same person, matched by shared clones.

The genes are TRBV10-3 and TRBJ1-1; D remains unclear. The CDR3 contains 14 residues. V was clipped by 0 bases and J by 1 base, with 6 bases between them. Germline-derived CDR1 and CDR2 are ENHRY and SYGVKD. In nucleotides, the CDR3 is TGTGCCATCAGTGAGTCCGACAAGAACACTGAAGCTTTCTTT. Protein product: CAISESDKNTEAFF.

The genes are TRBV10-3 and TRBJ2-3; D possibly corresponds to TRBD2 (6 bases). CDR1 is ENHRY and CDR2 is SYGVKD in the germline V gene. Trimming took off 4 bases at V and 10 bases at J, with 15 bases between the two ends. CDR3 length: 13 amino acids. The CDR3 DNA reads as TGTGCCATCAGTGGTAGGACTACCGAAGCGCAGTATTTT. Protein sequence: CAISGRTTEAQYF.

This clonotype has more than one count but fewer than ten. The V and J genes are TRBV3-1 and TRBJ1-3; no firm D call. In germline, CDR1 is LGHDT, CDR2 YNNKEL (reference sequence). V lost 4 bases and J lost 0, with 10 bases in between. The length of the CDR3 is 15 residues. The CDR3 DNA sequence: TGTGCCAGCAGCCTTATGCCCCGCTCTGGAAACACCATATATTTT. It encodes CASSLMPRSGNTIYF.

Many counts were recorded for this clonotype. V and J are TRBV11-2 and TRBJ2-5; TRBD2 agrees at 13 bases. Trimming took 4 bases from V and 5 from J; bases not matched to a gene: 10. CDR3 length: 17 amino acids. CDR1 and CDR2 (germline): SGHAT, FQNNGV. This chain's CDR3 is CASSSAPGLAGWETQYF. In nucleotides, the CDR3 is TGTGCCAGCAGCTCCGCCCCGGGACTAGCGGGATGGGAGACCCAGTACTTC.

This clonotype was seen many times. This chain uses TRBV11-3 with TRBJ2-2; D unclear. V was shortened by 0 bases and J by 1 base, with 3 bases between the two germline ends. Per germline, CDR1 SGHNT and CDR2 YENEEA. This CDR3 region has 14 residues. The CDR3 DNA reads TGTGCCAGCAGCTTAGAACGGAACACCGGGGAGCTGTTTTTT. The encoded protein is CASSLERNTGELFF.

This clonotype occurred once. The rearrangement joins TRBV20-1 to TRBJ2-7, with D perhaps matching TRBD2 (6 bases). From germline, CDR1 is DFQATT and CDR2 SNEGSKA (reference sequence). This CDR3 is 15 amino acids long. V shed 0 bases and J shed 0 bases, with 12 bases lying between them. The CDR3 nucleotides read TGCAGTGCTAGAGATGGGGCGGGAAGCTCCTACGAGCAGTACTTC. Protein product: CSARDGAGSSYEQYF.

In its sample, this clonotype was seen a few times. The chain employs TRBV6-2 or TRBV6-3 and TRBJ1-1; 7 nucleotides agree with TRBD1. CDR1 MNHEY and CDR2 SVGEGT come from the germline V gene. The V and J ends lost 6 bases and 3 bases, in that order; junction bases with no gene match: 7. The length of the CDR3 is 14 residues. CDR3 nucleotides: TGTGCCAGCAGCCTAAAGGGGGCGGACACTGAAGCTTTCTTT. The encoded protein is CASSLKGADTEAFF.